The 18 T cell receptor beta chains below were found in one sample sequenced in a study of blood T cells in healthy people across ages. A second PCR, run for roughly 6 to 11 cycles, used a sample-barcoded 5' primer plus a J-beta primer mix. Via MiXCR, TCRdb re-called the 5' RACE reads, giving one row per CDR3 protein. The sample lists some 920,000 distinct CDR3 sequences; 45% to 60% were seen once. Material for sequencing was blood. These receptors were obtained from a woman aged 60 to 75 in good health.

This rearrangement joins TRBV3-1 to TRBJ2-5; 7 positions match TRBD2. The J call may be in error: the DNA end matches TRBJ2-7 better. The length of the CDR3 is 15 residues. Germline CDR1 is LGHDT and CDR2 is YNNKEL (reference sequence). The CDR3, as DNA: TGTGCCAGCAGCCTCAAAGCGGGGACTCCATACGAGCAGTACTTC. Its translation: CASSLKAGTPYEQYF.

The CDR3 DNA reads as TGCAGTGCTGCCGGGACTAGCGGGATTTTAACCTACAATGAGCAGTTCTTC. The encoded protein is CSAAGTSGILTYNEQFF. This chain uses TRBV20-1 with TRBJ2-1; 13 bases map to TRBD2. V lost 5 bases, J lost 2 bases, and 9 bases stayed unmatched. Germline lookup yields CDR1 DFQATT and CDR2 SNEGSKA (reference sequence). This CDR3 is built from 17 residues.

The chain is built from TRBV7-9 and TRBJ2-2, with no clear D. The germline V gene encodes CDR1 SEHNR and CDR2 FQNEAQ (reference sequence). The CDR3 is made up of 15 amino acids. V was shortened by 1 base and J by 2 bases, with 8 bases between the two germline ends. CDR3 nucleotide sequence: TGTGCCAGCAGCTTAGTAGAGGCAAACACCGGGGAGCTGTTTTTT. Protein sequence: CASSLVEANTGELFF.

The chain's CDR3 is CASSLTADHNEQFF. CDR3 in DNA: TGTGCCAGCAGCTTAACGGCGGACCACAATGAGCAGTTCTTC. The chain carries TRBV7-9 and TRBJ2-1; D is ambiguous. Germline V gene data show CDR1 as SEHNR and CDR2 as FQNEAQ (reference sequence). The CDR3 is 14 residues long. V gave up 2 bases and J gave up 5 bases, with 10 bases separating them.

CDR3 bases: TGTGCCAGCAGTGTTTACACAGATACGCAGTATTTT. Amino acid sequence: CASSVYTDTQYF. This sequence joins TRBV12-3 or TRBV12-4 and TRBJ2-3; D is undetermined. This CDR3 comprises 12 residues. V was pared by 5 bases and J by 2 bases, with 5 bases between.

V gene TRBV7-9 combines with J gene TRBJ1-4, with a possible D match to TRBD1 (5 bases). Germline V CDR1 and CDR2: SEHNR, FQNEAQ (reference sequence). The CDR3 has 14 amino acids. V was cut by 5 bases and J by 2 bases, with 9 bases left in between. CDR3 nucleotide sequence: TGTGCCAGCAGCCCCGAGGGGACTAATGAAAAACTGTTTTTT. This sequence encodes CASSPEGTNEKLFF.

This chain links TRBV7-9 with TRBJ2-5; no clear D gene. Germline values: CDR1 SEHNR, CDR2 FQNEAQ (reference sequence). Trimming shortened V by 1 base and J by 13 bases, and 16 bases separated the two germline ends. CDR3 size: 13 residues. CDR3 in amino acids: CASSLGLENILYF. CDR3 bases: TGTGCCAGCAGCTTAGGACTCGAAAACATTCTGTACTTC.

The chain couples TRBV27 to TRBJ2-3; D might be TRBD1 or TRBD2, each matching 5 bases. Per germline, CDR1 MNHEY and CDR2 SMNVEV (reference sequence). This CDR3 has 14 amino acids. Trimming took 4 bases from V and 5 from J, leaving 13 bases between them. The CDR3 DNA is TGTGCCAGCAGTTCCCGGGACGGCCGAGATACGCAGTATTTT. Residues: CASSSRDGRDTQYF.

The rearrangement links TRBV20-1 to TRBJ2-7; D uncertain. V dropped 0 bases and J dropped 3 bases, with 9 bases sitting between them. The CDR3 contains 13 residues. Germline V CDR1 and CDR2: DFQATT, SNEGSKA (reference sequence). CDR3 coding DNA: TGCAGTGCTAGAGATGCAAGGGTCTACGAGCAGTACTTC. Its protein product is CSARDARVYEQYF.

V gene TRBV6-2 or TRBV6-3 combines with J gene TRBJ2-5; D gene ambiguous. The V end lost 2 bases, the J end lost 11 bases, and 21 bases lay between the germline ends. The CDR3 is made up of 15 amino acids. Germline V lookup: CDR1 MNHEY, CDR2 SVGEGT. CDR3 sequence: CASSYGLVSSYGQYF. CDR3 DNA sequence: TGTGCCAGCAGTTACGGCCTAGTGAGCTCCTACGGGCAGTACTTC.

The chain is built from TRBV14 and TRBJ2-7; TRBD1 matches 7 bases. Germline CDR1 is SGHDN and CDR2 is FVKESK. This CDR3 comprises 13 residues. V gave up 6 bases and J gave up 3 bases; unmatched junction bases: 5. The CDR3 region is CASRATGNYEQYF. The CDR3 coding sequence is TGTGCCAGCAGGGCGACAGGGAACTACGAGCAGTACTTC. Full variable domain (missing parts from reference TRBV14 and TRBJ2-7): EAGVTQFPSHSVIEKGQTVTLRCDPISGHDNLYWYRRVMGKEIKFLLHFVKESKQDESGMPNNRFLAERTGGTYSTLKVQPAELEDSGVYFCASRATGNYEQYFGPGTRLTVT.

The V call is TRBV7-2, the J call TRBJ2-7; a possible D gene is TRBD1 (6 bases). The length of the CDR3 is 16 residues. From germline, CDR1 is SGHTA and CDR2 FQGNSA. V gave up 0 bases and J gave up 4 bases, with 16 bases separating them. The CDR3 here is CASSLARGQSLYEQYF. For the CDR3, the DNA is TGTGCCAGCAGCTTAGCTAGAGGACAGAGTTTATACGAGCAGTACTTC.

This clonotype was detected only a few times. The chain links TRBV14 to TRBJ2-7; 7 nucleotides agree with TRBD2. Looked up from germline, CDR1 is SGHDN and CDR2 is FVKESK. This CDR3 is 14 amino acids long. V trimming: 4 bases; J trimming: 5 bases; junction bases outside the gene matches: 8. The chain's CDR3 is CASSPWIGTNEQYF. The CDR3 DNA sequence: TGTGCCAGCAGCCCCTGGATCGGGACTAACGAGCAGTACTTC.

In this sample, this clonotype turned up once. The V gene is TRBV20-1, the J gene TRBJ1-5; D is unclear. CDR1 and CDR2 (germline): DFQATT, SNEGSKA (reference sequence). The CDR3 runs 13 residues. Between the trimmed V and J ends, which lost 5 bases and 4 bases, there was a span of 12 bases. In nucleotides, the CDR3 is TGCAGTGCTGCAACGGCGGGGAATCAGCCCCAGCATTTT. Translated: CSAATAGNQPQHF.

This chain links TRBV6-1 with TRBJ1-6; D may be TRBD1 (6 bases). Deletions cut 6 bases from V and 15 bases from J, with 18 bases between. Germline CDR1 reads MNHNS; CDR2 reads SASEGT. The CDR3 covers 13 residues. CDR3 sequence reads: CASSRDILYGLHF. Written as DNA, the CDR3 is TGTGCCAGCAGCCGGGACATCCTTTATGGCCTCCACTTT.

The rearrangement joins TRBV7-2 to TRBJ2-3, with 7 positions matching TRBD2. The length of the CDR3 is 16 residues. Germline assignment: CDR1 SGHTA and CDR2 FQGNSA. Losses at the gene ends were 2 bases for V and 5 bases for J; bases not matched to a gene: 10. The CDR3 region has the DNA TGTGCCAGCAGCTTAAGGTGGGCGGGAGTTGGAGATACGCAGTATTTT. Its translation is CASSLRWAGVGDTQYF.

Regarding this clonotype: A read error may be the cause here, since a much bigger clone is one base away. The chain recombines TRBV3-1 with TRBJ2-3; D is unclear. The length of the CDR3 is 14 residues. Germline loops: CDR1 LGHDT, CDR2 YNNKEL (reference sequence). Trimming left V 2 bases short and J 7 bases short, with 13 bases between. The CDR3 bases are TGTGCCAGCAGCCAATCGGACCATGGCAATACGCAGTATTTT. It codes for CASSQSDHGNTQYF.

This clonotype has a handful of counts. This chain connects TRBV4-1 to TRBJ2-7; 9 positions match TRBD2. J gave up 2 bases and V 1 base, and 6 bases lay outside the gene matches. The CDR3 length is 16 residues. Germline V CDR1 and CDR2: MGHRA, YSYEKL. The CDR3 spells CASSQVATSGTYEQYF. The CDR3 nucleotides are TGCGCCAGCAGCCAAGTCGCGACTAGCGGAACCTACGAGCAGTACTTC.